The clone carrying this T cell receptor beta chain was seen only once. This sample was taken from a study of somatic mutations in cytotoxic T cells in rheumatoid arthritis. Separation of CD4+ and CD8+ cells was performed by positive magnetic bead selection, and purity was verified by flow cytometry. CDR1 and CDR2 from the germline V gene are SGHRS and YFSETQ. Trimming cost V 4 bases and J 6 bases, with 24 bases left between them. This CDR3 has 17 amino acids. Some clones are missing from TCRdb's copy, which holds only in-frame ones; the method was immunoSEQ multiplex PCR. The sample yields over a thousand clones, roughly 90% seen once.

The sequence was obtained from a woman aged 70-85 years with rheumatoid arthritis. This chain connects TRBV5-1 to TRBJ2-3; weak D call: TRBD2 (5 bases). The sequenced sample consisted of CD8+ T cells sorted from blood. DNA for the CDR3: TGCGCCAGCAGCCCCCTGGTTAGTCTGGGAGCAACGGATACGCAGTATTTT. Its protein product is CASSPLVSLGATDTQYF.